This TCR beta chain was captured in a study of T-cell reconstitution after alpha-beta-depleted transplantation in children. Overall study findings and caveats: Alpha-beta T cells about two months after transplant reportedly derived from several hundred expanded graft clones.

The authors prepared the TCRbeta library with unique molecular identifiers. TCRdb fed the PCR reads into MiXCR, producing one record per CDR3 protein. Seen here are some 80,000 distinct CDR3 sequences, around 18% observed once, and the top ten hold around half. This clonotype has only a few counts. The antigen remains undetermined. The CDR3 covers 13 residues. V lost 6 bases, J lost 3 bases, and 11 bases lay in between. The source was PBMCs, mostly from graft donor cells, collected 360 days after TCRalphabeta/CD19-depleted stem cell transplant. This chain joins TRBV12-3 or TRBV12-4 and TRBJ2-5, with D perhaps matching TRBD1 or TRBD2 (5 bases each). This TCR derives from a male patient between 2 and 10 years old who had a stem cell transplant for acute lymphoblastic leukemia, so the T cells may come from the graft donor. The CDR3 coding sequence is TGTGCCAGCAGGTGGGACCCAAAAGAGACCCAGTACTTC. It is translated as CASRWDPKETQYF.